The T cell receptor beta chain described here comes from a study of T cell responses to AZD1222 COVID-19 vaccine. As concerns this clone: Its antigen remains unidentified.

The repertoire was sequenced with immunoSEQ multiplex PCR; TCRdb's copy has only in-frame clones and lacks some. This sample has around 80,000 clones, with roughly 87% found just once. Regarding the study as a whole: The sample set comprised mostly white British donors with more females, and clonal diversity was possibly underestimated. Vaccination with two AZD1222 doses was followed by a rise in Spike-specific TCR breadth and depth.

The length of the CDR3 is 14 residues. Germline CDR1 reads SEHNR; CDR2 reads FQNEAQ (reference sequence). V was pared by 3 bases and J by 0 bases, with 8 bases between. Researchers grouped second doses given at about 4 or about 12 weeks into one pool. The chain joins TRBV7-9 to TRBJ1-2; D is unresolved. Specimen: peripheral blood, collected 28 days after the second AZD1222 dose. The sequence was obtained from an adult who received the AZD1222 COVID-19 vaccine. CDR3 loop: CASSFVPANYGYTF. CDR3 nucleotide sequence: TGTGCCAGCAGCTTCGTTCCAGCTAACTATGGCTACACCTTC.